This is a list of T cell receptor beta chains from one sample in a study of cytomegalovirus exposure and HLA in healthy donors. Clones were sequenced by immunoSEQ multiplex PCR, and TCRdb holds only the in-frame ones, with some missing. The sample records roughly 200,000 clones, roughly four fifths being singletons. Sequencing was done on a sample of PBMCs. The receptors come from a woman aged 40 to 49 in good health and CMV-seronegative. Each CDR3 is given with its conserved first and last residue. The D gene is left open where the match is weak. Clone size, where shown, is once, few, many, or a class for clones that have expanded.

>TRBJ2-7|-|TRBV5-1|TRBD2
CASSEGLAAYEQYF
TGCGCCAGCAGCGAGGGACTAGCGGCCTACGAGCAGTACTTC
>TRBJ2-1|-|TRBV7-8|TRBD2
CASSLQPGTMRSYNEQFF
TGTGCCAGCAGCCTGCAACCCGGGACTATGCGCTCCTACAATGAGCAGTTCTTC
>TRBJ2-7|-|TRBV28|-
CASSLSGTYEQYF
TGTGCCAGCAGTTTATCAGGAACCTACGAGCAGTACTTC
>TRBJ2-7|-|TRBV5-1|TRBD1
CASTGRQGSEQYF
TGCGCCAGCACCGGAAGACAGGGCTCCGAGCAGTACTTC
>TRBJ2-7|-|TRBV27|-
CASSLLGPAYEQYF
TGTGCCAGCAGTTTATTGGGCCCCGCCTACGAGCAGTACTTC
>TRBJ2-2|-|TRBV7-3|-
CASSFMNTGELFF
TGTGCCAGCAGCTTCATGAACACCGGGGAGCTGTTTTTT
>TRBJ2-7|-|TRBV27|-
CASSLRGGNLLEQYF
TGTGCCAGCAGTTTAAGGGGCGGGAACCTCTTGGAGCAGTACTTC
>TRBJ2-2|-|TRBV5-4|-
CASLDWGDTGELFF
TGTGCCAGTTTGGACTGGGGGGACACCGGGGAGCTGTTTTTT
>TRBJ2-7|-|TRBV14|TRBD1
CASSHAPGQPYEQYF
TGTGCCAGCAGCCATGCCCCGGGACAGCCCTACGAGCAGTACTTC
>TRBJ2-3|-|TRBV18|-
CASSPLVTDTQYF
TGTGCCAGCTCACCCCTAGTAACAGATACGCAGTATTTT
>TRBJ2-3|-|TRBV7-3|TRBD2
CASSSLPTSKSTDTQYF
TGTGCCAGCAGCTCTCTTCCGACTAGCAAGAGCACAGATACGCAGTATTTT
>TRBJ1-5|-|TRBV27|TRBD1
CASSWGQGKGQPQHF
TGTGCCAGCAGTTGGGGACAGGGAAAGGGCCAGCCCCAGCATTTT
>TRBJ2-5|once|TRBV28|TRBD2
CASATTGTSGQETQYF
TGTGCCAGTGCAACAACCGGGACTAGCGGACAAGAGACCCAGTACTTC
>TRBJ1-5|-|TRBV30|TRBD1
CAWSRQGYQPQHF
TGTGCCTGGAGCCGACAGGGTTATCAGCCCCAGCATTTT
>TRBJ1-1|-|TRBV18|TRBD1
CASSPPGGESTEAFF
TGTGCCAGCTCACCTCCAGGGGGAGAGAGCACTGAAGCTTTCTTT
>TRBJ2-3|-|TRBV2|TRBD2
CASRLAGGTDTQYF
TGTGCCAGCAGGCTAGCGGGAGGAACAGATACGCAGTATTTT
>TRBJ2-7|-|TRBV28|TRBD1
CASHEGTVRDEQYF
TGTGCCAGCCATGAGGGGACAGTCCGGGACGAGCAGTACTTC
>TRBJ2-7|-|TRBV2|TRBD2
CASTLTGTIYEQYF
TGTGCCAGCACCCTTACCGGGACTATCTACGAGCAGTACTTC
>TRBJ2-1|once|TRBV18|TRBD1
CASSFRDRDNEQFF
TGTGCCAGCTCATTCCGGGACAGAGACAATGAGCAGTTCTTC
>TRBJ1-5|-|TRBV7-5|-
CVRSLGRGWEPQHF
TGTGTCAGAAGCTTAGGAAGGGGTTGGGAGCCCCAGCATTTT
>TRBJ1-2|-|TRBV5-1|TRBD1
CASSLGSHPQGDHNYGYTF
TGCGCCAGCAGCTTGGGGTCCCATCCCCAGGGGGACCACAACTATGGCTACACCTTC
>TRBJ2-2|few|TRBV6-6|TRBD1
CASRARGLTGELFF
TGTGCCAGCAGGGCCAGGGGGCTAACCGGGGAGCTGTTTTTT
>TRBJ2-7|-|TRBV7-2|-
CAAGTSSYEQYF
TGTGCCGCCGGGACTTCATCCTACGAGCAGTACTTC
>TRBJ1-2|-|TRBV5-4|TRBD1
CASSFDRGYGYTF
TGTGCCAGCAGCTTTGACAGGGGGTATGGCTACACCTTC
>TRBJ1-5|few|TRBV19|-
CASSMGGQPQHF
TGTGCCAGTAGTATGGGGGGACAGCCCCAGCATTTT
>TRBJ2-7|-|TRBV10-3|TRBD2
CAMTSGDQYEQYF
TGTGCCATGACTAGCGGAGACCAATACGAGCAGTACTTC
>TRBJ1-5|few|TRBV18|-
CASSPDRTQPQHF
TGTGCCAGCTCACCAGACAGGACGCAGCCCCAGCATTTT
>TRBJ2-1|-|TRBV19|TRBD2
CASSIGSGRALNEQFF
TGTGCCAGTAGTATAGGTAGCGGGAGGGCCTTGAATGAGCAGTTCTTC
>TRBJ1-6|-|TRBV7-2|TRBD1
CASSSQWGQGTPLHF
TGTGCCAGCAGCTCCCAATGGGGACAGGGTACCCCCCTCCACTTT
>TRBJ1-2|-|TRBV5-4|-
CASSLASGIYGYTF
TGTGCCAGCAGCTTGGCCTCAGGCATCTATGGCTACACCTTC
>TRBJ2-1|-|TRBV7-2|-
CASSSYLGGNEQFF
TGTGCCAGCAGCTCCTACCTAGGAGGGAATGAGCAGTTCTTC
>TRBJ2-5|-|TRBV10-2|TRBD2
CASSRTSGGPLQETQYF
TGCGCCAGCAGTAGGACTAGCGGAGGCCCGTTACAAGAGACCCAGTACTTC
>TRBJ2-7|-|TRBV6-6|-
CASSYFGQTAYEQYF
TGTGCCAGCAGTTATTTTGGGCAGACCGCCTACGAGCAGTACTTC
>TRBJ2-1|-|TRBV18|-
CASSTQEANEQFF
TGTGCCAGCTCTACACAGGAAGCAAATGAGCAGTTCTTC
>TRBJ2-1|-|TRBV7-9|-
CASSLDVSYGDEQFF
TGTGCCAGCAGCTTAGACGTTTCTTACGGGGATGAGCAGTTCTTC
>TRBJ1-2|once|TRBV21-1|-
CASSDRGLDYGYTF
TGTGCCAGCAGTGACAGGGGGCTCGACTATGGCTACACCTTC
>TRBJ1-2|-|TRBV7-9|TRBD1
CASSPNGQASGYTF
TGTGCCAGCAGCCCAAACGGACAGGCCAGCGGCTACACCTTC
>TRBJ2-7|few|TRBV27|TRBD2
CASSLSGLAGDFLGEQYF
TGTGCCAGCAGTTTATCGGGACTAGCGGGAGATTTCTTGGGCGAGCAGTACTTC
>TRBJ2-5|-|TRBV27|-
CASSPRERAETQYF
TGTGCCAGCAGCCCCCGGGAGCGGGCAGAGACCCAGTACTTC
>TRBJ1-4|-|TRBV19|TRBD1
CASTLDRGRPNEKLFF
TGTGCCAGTACCCTCGACAGGGGGCGGCCTAATGAAAAACTGTTTTTT
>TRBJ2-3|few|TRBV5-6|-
CASSLAYYTDTQYF
TGTGCCAGCAGCTTGGCTTATTACACAGATACGCAGTATTTT
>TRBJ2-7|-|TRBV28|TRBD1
CASTRDRGMFEQYF
TGTGCCAGCACCCGGGACAGGGGAATGTTCGAGCAGTACTTC
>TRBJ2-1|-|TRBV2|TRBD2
CASSELGELAGYNEQFF
TGTGCCAGCAGTGAACTAGGCGAACTAGCGGGGTACAATGAGCAGTTCTTC
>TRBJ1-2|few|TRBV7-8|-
CASSSQLGSADGYTF
TGTGCCAGCAGCTCTCAATTAGGATCAGCGGATGGCTACACCTTC
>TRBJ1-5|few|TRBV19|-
CASSIAQLNQPQHF
TGTGCCAGTAGTATAGCACAGTTAAATCAGCCCCAGCATTTT
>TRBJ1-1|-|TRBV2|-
CASSDGGTTEAFF
TGTGCCAGCAGTGATGGGGGGACCACTGAAGCTTTCTTT
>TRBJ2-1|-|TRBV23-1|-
CASSLPRCFGYNEQFF
TGCGCCAGCAGTCTCCCGAGATGCTTCGGGTACAATGAGCAGTTCTTC
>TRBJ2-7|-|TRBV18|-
CASSVGPREASAYEQYF
TGTGCCAGCTCAGTGGGACCGAGGGAGGCCTCAGCCTACGAGCAGTACTTC
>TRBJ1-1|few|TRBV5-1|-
CASSLFVGGPSNTEAFF
TGCGCCAGCAGCTTGTTCGTCGGGGGGCCATCGAACACTGAAGCTTTCTTT
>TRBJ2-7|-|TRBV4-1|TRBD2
CASSPSGSYEQYF
TGCGCCAGCAGCCCCAGCGGGAGTTACGAGCAGTACTTC
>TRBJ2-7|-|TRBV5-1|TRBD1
CASSLGQSDRAQQYF
TGCGCCAGCAGCTTGGGGCAATCGGACAGGGCACAGCAGTACTTC
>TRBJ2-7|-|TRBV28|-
CASSLIASYEQYF
TGTGCCAGCAGTTTAATAGCGTCCTACGAGCAGTACTTC
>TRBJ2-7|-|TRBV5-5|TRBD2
CASSSLAGYEQYF
TGTGCCAGCAGCTCACTAGCGGGCTACGAGCAGTACTTC
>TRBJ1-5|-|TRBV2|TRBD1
CASRNRGSNQPQHF
TGTGCCAGCAGGAACAGGGGTAGCAATCAGCCCCAGCATTTT
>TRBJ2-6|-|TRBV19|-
CASSAGRRGANVLTF
TGTGCCAGTAGTGCGGGGCGGCGGGGGGCCAACGTCCTGACTTTC
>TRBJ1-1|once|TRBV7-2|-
CASSLRTANTEAFF
TGTGCCAGCAGCTTGAGGACAGCGAACACTGAAGCTTTCTTT
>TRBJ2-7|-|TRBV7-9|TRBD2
CASSSLSGRDSYEQYF
TGTGCCAGCAGCTCCCTTAGCGGGAGGGATTCCTACGAGCAGTACTTC